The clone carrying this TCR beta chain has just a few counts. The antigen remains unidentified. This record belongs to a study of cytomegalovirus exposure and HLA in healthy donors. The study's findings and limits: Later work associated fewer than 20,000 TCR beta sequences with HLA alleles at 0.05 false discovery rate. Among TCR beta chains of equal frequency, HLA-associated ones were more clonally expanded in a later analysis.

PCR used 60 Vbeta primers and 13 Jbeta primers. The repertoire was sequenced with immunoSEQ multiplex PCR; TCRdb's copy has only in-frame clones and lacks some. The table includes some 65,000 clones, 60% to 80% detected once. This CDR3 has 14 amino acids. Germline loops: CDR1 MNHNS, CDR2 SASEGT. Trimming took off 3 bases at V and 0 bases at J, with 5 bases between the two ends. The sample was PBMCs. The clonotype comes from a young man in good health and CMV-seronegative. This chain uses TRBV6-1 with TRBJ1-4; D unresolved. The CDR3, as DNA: TGTGCCAGCAGTGACGTCTCAACTAATGAAAAACTGTTTTTT. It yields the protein CASSDVSTNEKLFF.